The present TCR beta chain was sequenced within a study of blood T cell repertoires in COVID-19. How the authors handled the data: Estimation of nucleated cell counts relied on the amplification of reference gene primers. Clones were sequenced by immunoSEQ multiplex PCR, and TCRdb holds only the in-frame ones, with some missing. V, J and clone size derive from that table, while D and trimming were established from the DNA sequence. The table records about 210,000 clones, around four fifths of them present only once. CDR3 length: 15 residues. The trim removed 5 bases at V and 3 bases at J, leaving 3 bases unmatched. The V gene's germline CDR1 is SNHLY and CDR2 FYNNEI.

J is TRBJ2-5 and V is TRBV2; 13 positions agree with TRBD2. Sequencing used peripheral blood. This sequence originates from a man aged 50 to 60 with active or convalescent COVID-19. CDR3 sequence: CASSSTSGGKETQYF. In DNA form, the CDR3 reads TGTGCCAGCAGTTCGACTAGCGGGGGGAAAGAGACCCAGTACTTC. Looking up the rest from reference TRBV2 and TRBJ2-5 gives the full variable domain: EPEVTQTPSHQVTQMGQEVILRCVPISNHLYFYWYRQILGQKVEFLVSFYNNEISEKSEIFDDQFSVERPDGSNFTLKIRSTKLEDSAMYFCASSSTSGGKETQYFGPGTRLLVL.